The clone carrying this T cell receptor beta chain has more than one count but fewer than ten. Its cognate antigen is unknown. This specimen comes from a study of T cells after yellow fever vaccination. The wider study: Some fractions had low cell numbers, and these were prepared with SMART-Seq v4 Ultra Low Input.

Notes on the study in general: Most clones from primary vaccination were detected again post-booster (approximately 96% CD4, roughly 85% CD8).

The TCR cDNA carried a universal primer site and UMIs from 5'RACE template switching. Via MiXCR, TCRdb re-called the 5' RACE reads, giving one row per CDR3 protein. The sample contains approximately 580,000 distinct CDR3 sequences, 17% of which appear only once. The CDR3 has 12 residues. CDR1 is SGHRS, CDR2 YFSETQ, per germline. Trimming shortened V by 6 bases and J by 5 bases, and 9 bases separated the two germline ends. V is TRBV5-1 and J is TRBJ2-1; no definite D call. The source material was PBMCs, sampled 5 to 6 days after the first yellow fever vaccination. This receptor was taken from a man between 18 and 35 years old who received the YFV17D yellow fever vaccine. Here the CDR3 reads CASMDNHNEQFF. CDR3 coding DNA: TGCGCCAGCATGGATAACCACAATGAGCAGTTCTTC.